This T cell receptor beta chain was captured by sequencing in a study of blood T cell repertoires in COVID-19. About the research overall: COVID-19 samples, acute and convalescent, were from the United States, Italy and Spain. In each case, the material was cDNA or gDNA derived from T cells, B-cell-depleted T cells, or PBMCs.

Using immunoSEQ multiplex PCR, the repertoire was profiled, and TCRdb retains in-frame clones only, with some absent. The table lists around 250,000 clones, about 86% of them singletons. V lost 0 bases to trimming and J lost 1 base, with 8 bases between them. Germline V gene data show CDR1 as KGHDR and CDR2 as SFDVKD. The CDR3 extends over 15 amino acids. The chain couples TRBV24-1 to TRBJ2-5; TRBD2 is a possible D gene (6 bases). Sample: peripheral blood. This TCR was recovered from a man older than 75 with acute or convalescent COVID-19. In nucleotides, the CDR3 is TGTGCCACCAGTGATTTGGGGGGAGGCCAAGAGACCCAGTACTTC. It encodes CATSDLGGGQETQYF.